The clone carrying this TCR beta chain was seen more than once but under ten times. Its antigen is not identified. This sample was included in a study of CD8 T cells in ankylosing spondylitis. The CDR3 length is 15 residues. Germline CDR1 is SEHNR and CDR2 is FQNEAQ (reference sequence). Germline trimming cut 6 bases from V and 0 bases from J; bases unmatched to any gene: 8. MiXCR was run by TCRdb on the 5' RACE reads, yielding one entry per CDR3 protein. The repertoire holds 250,000 or so distinct CDR3 sequences, with roughly 18% as singletons. General observations from the study: Made up of fewer than ten highly homologous variants, a TCR beta motif appeared characteristic of ankylosing spondylitis blood. Earlier reports found some motif variants in synovial fluid and blood in reactive arthritis. Disease-associated clones were CD8+ and fairly uncommon in peripheral blood.

The sequence came from a male donor with ankylosing spondylitis or in good health (not recorded which). The chain recombines TRBV7-9 with TRBJ2-7; 7 nucleotides match TRBD1. Specimen: blood, either unsorted or a sorted T cell fraction (not recorded which). The CDR3 DNA reads as TGTGCCAGCAGGTTGGCGACAGGGTCCTCCTACGAGCAGTACTTC. Residues: CASRLATGSSYEQYF.